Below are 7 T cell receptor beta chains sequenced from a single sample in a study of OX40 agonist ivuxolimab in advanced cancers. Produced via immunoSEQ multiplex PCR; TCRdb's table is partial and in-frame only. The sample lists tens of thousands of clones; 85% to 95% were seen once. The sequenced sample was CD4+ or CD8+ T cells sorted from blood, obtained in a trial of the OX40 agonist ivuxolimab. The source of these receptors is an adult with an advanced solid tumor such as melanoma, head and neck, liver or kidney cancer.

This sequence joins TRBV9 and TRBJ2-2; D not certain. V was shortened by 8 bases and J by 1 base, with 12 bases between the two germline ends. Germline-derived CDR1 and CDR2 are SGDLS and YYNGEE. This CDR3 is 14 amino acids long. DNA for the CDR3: TGTGCCAGTAGCAGAGACGGGAACACCGGGGAGCTGTTTTTT. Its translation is CASSRDGNTGELFF.

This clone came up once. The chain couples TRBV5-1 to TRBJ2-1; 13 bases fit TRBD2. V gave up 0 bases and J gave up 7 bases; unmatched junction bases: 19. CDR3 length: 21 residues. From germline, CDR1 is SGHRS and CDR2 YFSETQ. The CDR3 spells CASSLARTSGSLAESSNEQFF. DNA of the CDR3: TGCGCCAGCAGCTTGGCTAGGACTAGCGGGAGTCTTGCGGAGTCATCGAATGAGCAGTTCTTC.

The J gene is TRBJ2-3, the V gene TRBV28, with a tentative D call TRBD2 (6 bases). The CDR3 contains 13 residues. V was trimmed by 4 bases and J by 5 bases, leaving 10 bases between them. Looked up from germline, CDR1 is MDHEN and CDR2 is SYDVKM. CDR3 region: CASSWTGRDTQYF. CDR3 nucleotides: TGTGCCAGCAGTTGGACCGGGAGAGATACGCAGTATTTT.

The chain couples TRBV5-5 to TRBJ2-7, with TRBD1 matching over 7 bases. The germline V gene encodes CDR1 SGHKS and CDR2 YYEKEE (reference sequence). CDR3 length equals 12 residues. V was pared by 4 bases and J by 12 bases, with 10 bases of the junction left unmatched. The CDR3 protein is CASSRLQGDRYF. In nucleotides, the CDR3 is TGTGCCAGCAGCAGATTGCAGGGGGACAGGTACTTC.

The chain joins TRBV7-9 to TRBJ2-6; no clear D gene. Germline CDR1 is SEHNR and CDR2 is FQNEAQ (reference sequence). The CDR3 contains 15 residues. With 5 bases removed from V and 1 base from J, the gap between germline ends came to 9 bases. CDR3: CASSPQASGANVLTF. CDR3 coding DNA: TGTGCCAGCAGCCCCCAAGCTTCTGGGGCCAACGTCCTGACTTTC.

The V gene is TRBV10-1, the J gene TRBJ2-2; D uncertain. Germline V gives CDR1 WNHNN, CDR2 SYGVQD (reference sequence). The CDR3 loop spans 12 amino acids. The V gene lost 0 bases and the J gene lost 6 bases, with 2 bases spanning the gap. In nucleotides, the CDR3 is TGCGCCAGCAGTGAGTCGGCCGGGGAGCTGTTTTTT. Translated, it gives CASSESAGELFF.

CDR3 nucleotide sequence: TGTGCCAGCGGAAAAACAGGAGGGCTTAATGAAAAACTGTTTTTT. Amino acid sequence: CASGKTGGLNEKLFF. The genes are TRBV4-2 and TRBJ1-4, with D possibly being TRBD1 (5 bases). The CDR3 is made up of 15 amino acids. Trimming cost V 8 bases and J 4 bases, with 17 bases left between them. Germline V CDR1 and CDR2: LGHNA, YNFKEQ.